The table lists the clone carrying this TCR beta chain with many counts. What it binds is not known. Other DNA sequences in this specimen translate into the identical CDR3. This record comes from a study of shared clonotypes between healthy human individuals. Regarding the study as a whole: Between a few donors, naive CD4 clonotypes were shared at a level of about 5%.

A CD45RA-negative memory subset and a CD45RA+ naive subset were separated from the CD4+ cells. TCRdb keeps only in-frame clones here, not all; method: immunoSEQ multiplex PCR. The sample has about 1.1 million clones, roughly 80% seen once. Germline V gives CDR1 GTSNPN, CDR2 SVGIG (reference sequence). The CDR3 is made up of 13 amino acids. V lost 0 bases, J lost 4 bases, and 9 bases lay in between. V gene TRBV30 combines with J gene TRBJ1-2; no definite D call. Sequences were obtained from memory CD4+ T cells from PBMCs. Documented subset: CD45RA-negative fraction. This clonotype was obtained from a man aged 18 to 35 in good health. Some clones in this sample may be carry-over from other donors' samples. CDR3 residues: CAWSVHRTYGYTF. CDR3 sequence (DNA): TGTGCCTGGAGTGTTCACAGAACCTATGGCTACACCTTC.